These T cell receptor beta chains were read from a single sample in a study of OX40 agonist ivuxolimab in advanced cancers. Clones were sequenced by immunoSEQ multiplex PCR, and TCRdb holds only the in-frame ones, with some missing. The sample records over 75,000 clones, roughly 91% being singletons. Sample: CD4+ or CD8+ T cells sorted from blood, taken in a trial of the OX40 agonist ivuxolimab. The receptors here all came from an adult with an advanced solid tumor such as melanoma, head and neck, liver or kidney cancer. Both conserved end residues are part of each CDR3. The D gene is left open where the match is weak. Part of the rows lack a size; the others show once, few, many or a class for expanded clones.

TRBJ1-2,.,TRBV14,.,TGTGCCAGCAGCCAAGAGTTTGGGGGGCTCCACTATGGCTACACCTTC,CASSQEFGGLHYGYTF
TRBJ1-5,.,TRBV9,.,TGTGCCAGCAGCGTAGGGGGGGAATTTCATCAGCCCCAGCATTTT,CASSVGGEFHQPQHF
TRBJ2-5,TRBD2,TRBV19,.,TGTGCCAGTAGTATCCTGCTAGCGGGAGCGGGGGAGACCCAGTACTTC,CASSILLAGAGETQYF
TRBJ1-5,.,TRBV19,.,TGTGCCAGTAGTATACAGGGCGGGAATCAGCCCCAGCATTTT,CASSIQGGNQPQHF
TRBJ1-3,.,TRBV5-1,.,TGCGCCAGCAGCTTGGATCTTGGGGGCTTCCTCGGAAACACCATATATTTT,CASSLDLGGFLGNTIYF
TRBJ1-2,TRBD1,TRBV6-5,.,TGTGCCAGCAGTCATCGACAGGGGGGAGACTATGGCTACACCTTC,CASSHRQGGDYGYTF
TRBJ2-5,.,TRBV7-3,.,TGTGCCAGCAGCCAATCGGGGTCCGAGGCCCAGTACTTC,CASSQSGSEAQYF
TRBJ2-6,.,TRBV28,.,TGTGCCACCGAGGGGGGGGCCAACGTCCTGACTTTC,CATEGGANVLTF
TRBJ2-1,TRBD2,TRBV7-7,.,TGTGCTAGCAGCTCCTCGGGGGGGAACAATGAGCAGTTCTTC,CASSSSGGNNEQFF
TRBJ2-5,.,TRBV4-1,few,TGCGCCAGCAGCCGAGGGCTACTACAAGAGACCCAGTACTTC,CASSRGLLQETQYF
TRBJ2-1,.,TRBV6-5,.,TGTGCCAGCAGTTATTTCGGGGCTCGGTGGGGCAATGAGCAGTTCTTC,CASSYFGARWGNEQFF
TRBJ2-7,.,TRBV7-6,.,TGTGCCAGCAGCCCTTCCGGGGACTCCTACGAGCAGTACTTC,CASSPSGDSYEQYF
TRBJ2-3,.,TRBV2,.,TGTGCCAGCAGTGATGGGCGAACCCCGAGGGCAGATACGCAGTATTTT,CASSDGRTPRADTQYF
TRBJ1-4,TRBD1,TRBV7-3,.,TGTGCCAGCAGCTTAACGAGGGACAGGAACTCTAATGAAAAACTGTTTTTT,CASSLTRDRNSNEKLFF
TRBJ1-5,.,TRBV27,once,TGTGCCAGCAGTTCTCAATATAGCAATCAGCCCCAGCATTTT,CASSSQYSNQPQHF
TRBJ2-1,TRBD2,TRBV2,once,TGTGCCAGCAGTGAGTCGGGACTAGCGTACAATGAGCAGTTCTTC,CASSESGLAYNEQFF
TRBJ1-3,.,TRBV19,.,TGTGCCAGTAGTAGGGGCTCTGGAAACACCATATATTTT,CASSRGSGNTIYF
TRBJ2-3,.,TRBV2,once,TGTGCCAGCAGCGCCGGTAGGGGAGTCGGCACAGATACGCAGTATTTT,CASSAGRGVGTDTQYF
TRBJ1-1,TRBD1,TRBV6-4,.,TGTGCCAGCAGTGACTCGGGACAGGGGGGGAACACTGAAGCTTTCTTT,CASSDSGQGGNTEAFF
TRBJ2-3,.,TRBV10-3,.,TGTGCCATCAGTCCCCAACGTTCACGGGAGTTAGATACGCAGTATTTT,CAISPQRSRELDTQYF
TRBJ2-7,.,TRBV21-1,once,TGTGCCAGCACCAATTGGGTACTAGCGGGAGGGCCGGGGTACGAGCAGTACTTC,CASTNWVLAGGPGYEQYF
TRBJ2-3,TRBD2,TRBV7-6,.,TGTGCCAGCAGCTTAATAGGAGCGGGGGGGACAGATACGCAGTATTTT,CASSLIGAGGTDTQYF
TRBJ2-5,TRBD1,TRBV7-2,.,TGTGCCAGCAGCTTAGTTGTGGGGGGACAGGCGTCGTCGGGAGAGACCCAGTACTTC,CASSLVVGGQASSGETQYF
TRBJ2-7,TRBD1,TRBV11-3,.,TGTGCCAGCAGCTCCAGATCCGGGACAGCGTCCGAGCAGTACTTC,CASSSRSGTASEQYF
TRBJ2-7,.,TRBV7-2,few,TGTGCCAGCAGCTTATCCGCGAGGGTCAGGGCCGAGCAGTACTTC,CASSLSARVRAEQYF
TRBJ1-1,.,TRBV19,.,TGTGCCAGTAGTGCAAGGACGCTAACTGAAGCTTTCTTT,CASSARTLTEAFF
TRBJ1-4,.,TRBV5-1,.,TGCGCCAGCAGCTGGACAACAACTAATGAAAAACTGTTTTTT,CASSWTTTNEKLFF
TRBJ2-2,.,TRBV9,.,TGTGCCGGCGGCAGTGGGCCGACCGGGGAGCTGTTTTTT,CAGGSGPTGELFF
TRBJ2-5,TRBD1,TRBV5-1,.,TGCGCCAGCAGACTGGACAGGGGGGAGACCCAGTACTTC,CASRLDRGETQYF
TRBJ1-3,.,TRBV18,.,TGTGCCAGCTCACCTCGCCAGCCATTGGAGTCGGGAAACACCATATATTTT,CASSPRQPLESGNTIYF
TRBJ2-3,TRBD2,TRBV11-2,.,TGTGCCAGCGGGAGGGGCACAGATACGCAGTATTTT,CASGRGTDTQYF
TRBJ1-4,.,TRBV7-9,.,TGTGCCAGCAGCTTAAATGCCGTGAATGAAAAACTGTTTTTT,CASSLNAVNEKLFF
TRBJ2-7,.,TRBV28,.,TGTGCCAGCAGTCCGCCACCCACCTACGAGCAGTACTTC,CASSPPPTYEQYF
TRBJ2-2,TRBD2,TRBV4-3,.,TGCGCCAGCAGCGGGCGGGGGGCGGTCGGGGAGCTGTTTTTT,CASSGRGAVGELFF
TRBJ2-3,.,TRBV11-3,.,TGTGCCAGCAGTCGAAGGACCGGCGGTAGCACAGATACGCAGTATTTT,CASSRRTGGSTDTQYF
TRBJ2-1,.,TRBV7-7,few,TGTGCTAGCAGCTTAGTGGAAAGGGGTGAGCAGTTCTTC,CASSLVERGEQFF
TRBJ2-3,.,TRBV9,.,TGTGCCAGCAGCGTAGGCCCCGCACCGGGGACAGATACGCAGTATTTT,CASSVGPAPGTDTQYF
TRBJ1-5,.,TRBV19,once,TGTGCCAGTAGTCGAGGGCCATATAGCAATCAGCCCCAGCATTTT,CASSRGPYSNQPQHF
TRBJ2-1,TRBD1,TRBV7-9,.,TGTGCCAGCAGCTTAGGTCCAGGGGGCAATGAGCAGTTCTTC,CASSLGPGGNEQFF
TRBJ2-1,TRBD2,TRBV4-3,.,TGCGCCAGCAGCCGGGGGACTAGCGGGAGAATCAATGAGCAGTTCTTC,CASSRGTSGRINEQFF